These 5 T cell receptor beta chains share one sample of origin, sequenced in a study of blood T cell repertoires in COVID-19. Sequenced by immunoSEQ multiplex PCR; TCRdb stores in-frame clones only, minus some. This sample yields about 52,000 clones, of which roughly 86% are seen a single time; just under 25% belongs to the top ten. The sequenced sample was peripheral blood. These receptors all come from a woman aged 80 or older with acute or convalescent COVID-19.

The chain employs TRBV5-1 and TRBJ2-5; D may be TRBD2 (5 bases). The CDR3 contains 16 residues. V lost 3 bases and J 0 bases, leaving 15 bases between the germline ends. Germline CDR1 and CDR2: SGHRS and YFSETQ. CDR3 protein: CASSSRGLSYQETQYF. CDR3 DNA sequence: TGCGCCAGCAGCTCTAGAGGGCTTTCGTACCAAGAGACCCAGTACTTC.

The V call is TRBV28, the J call TRBJ2-1; 10 nucleotides align to TRBD1. The J segment lost 0 bases and the V segment lost 6 bases, leaving 11 bases of the junction unmatched. Germline V gives CDR1 MDHEN, CDR2 SYDVKM. The CDR3 runs 18 residues. CDR3 coding DNA: TGTGCCAGCAGCCCGGGACAGGGGACCCGAAGCTCCTACAATGAGCAGTTCTTC. This translates into CASSPGQGTRSSYNEQFF.

The chain carries TRBV19 and TRBJ1-1; D is ambiguous. The CDR3 has 13 residues. The germline gives CDR1 LNHDA, CDR2 SQIVND (reference sequence). V dropped 5 bases and J dropped 7 bases, with 14 bases sitting between them. In DNA, the CDR3 is TGTGCCAGTAGTGTCTCAGTGAAATTTGAAGCTTTCTTT. As protein: CASSVSVKFEAFF.

The chain couples TRBV24-1 to TRBJ2-1; 9 nucleotides agree with TRBD1. The V gene end was trimmed by 5 bases and the J gene end by 6 bases; junction bases not matched to a gene: 7. The CDR3 has 15 amino acids. Germline CDR1 KGHDR, CDR2 SFDVKD. CDR3 amino acids: CATSVSGQGPNEQFF. CDR3 DNA: TGTGCCACCAGTGTTTCGGGACAGGGCCCCAATGAGCAGTTCTTC.

This clone was observed once. This chain connects TRBV7-9 to TRBJ2-1; TRBD2 agrees at 9 bases. This CDR3 has 18 residues. Trimming took 7 bases from V and 7 from J; bases not matched to a gene: 20. The V gene's germline CDR1 is SEHNR and CDR2 FQNEAQ (reference sequence). For the CDR3, the DNA is TGTGCCAGCACTACTCGGTTTTCGCGGACTAGCGAGACGAATGAGCAGTTCTTC. Translating gives CASTTRFSRTSETNEQFF.